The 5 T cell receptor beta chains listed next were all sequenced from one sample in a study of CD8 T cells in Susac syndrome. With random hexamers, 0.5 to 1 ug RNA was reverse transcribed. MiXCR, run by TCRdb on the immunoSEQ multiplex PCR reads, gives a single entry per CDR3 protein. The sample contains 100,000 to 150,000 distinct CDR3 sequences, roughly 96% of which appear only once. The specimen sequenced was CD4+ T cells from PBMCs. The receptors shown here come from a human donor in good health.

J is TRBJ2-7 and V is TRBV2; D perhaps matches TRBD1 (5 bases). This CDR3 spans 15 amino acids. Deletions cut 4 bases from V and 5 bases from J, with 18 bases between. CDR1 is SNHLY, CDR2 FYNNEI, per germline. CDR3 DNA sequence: TGTGCCAGCAGTGGGGGCTGGGGAAATGTGGACGAGCAGTACTTC. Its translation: CASSGGWGNVDEQYF. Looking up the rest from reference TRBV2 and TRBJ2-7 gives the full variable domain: EPEVTQTPSHQVTQMGQEVILRCVPISNHLYFYWYRQILGQKVEFLVSFYNNEISEKSEIFDDQFSVERPDGSNFTLKIRSTKLEDSAMYFCASSGGWGNVDEQYFGPGTRLTVT.

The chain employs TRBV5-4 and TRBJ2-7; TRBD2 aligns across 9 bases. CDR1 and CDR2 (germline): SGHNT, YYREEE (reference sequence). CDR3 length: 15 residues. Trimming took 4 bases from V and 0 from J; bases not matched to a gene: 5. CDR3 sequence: CASSTLAGSSYEQYF. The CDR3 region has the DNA TGTGCCAGCAGCACCCTAGCGGGGAGCTCCTACGAGCAGTACTTC.

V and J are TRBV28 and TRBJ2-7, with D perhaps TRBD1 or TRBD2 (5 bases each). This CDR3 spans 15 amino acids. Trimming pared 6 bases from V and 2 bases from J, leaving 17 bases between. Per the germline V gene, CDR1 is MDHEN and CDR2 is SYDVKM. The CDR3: CASRSTGAGAYEQYF. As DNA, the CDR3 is TGTGCCAGCAGGTCCACCGGGGCCGGGGCCTACGAGCAGTACTTC. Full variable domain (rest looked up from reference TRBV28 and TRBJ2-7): DVKVTQSSRYLVKRTGEKVFLECVQDMDHENMFWYRQDPGLGLRLIYFSYDVKMKEKGDIPEGYSVSREKKERFSLILESASTNQTSMYLCASRSTGAGAYEQYFGPGTRLTVT.

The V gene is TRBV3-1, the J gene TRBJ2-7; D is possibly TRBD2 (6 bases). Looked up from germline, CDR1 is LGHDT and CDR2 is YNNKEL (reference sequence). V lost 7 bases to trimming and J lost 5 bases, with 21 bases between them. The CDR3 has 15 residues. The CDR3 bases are TGTGCCAGCAACCGGGGTGGAGGGGCACCTAACGAGCAGTACTTC. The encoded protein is CASNRGGGAPNEQYF.

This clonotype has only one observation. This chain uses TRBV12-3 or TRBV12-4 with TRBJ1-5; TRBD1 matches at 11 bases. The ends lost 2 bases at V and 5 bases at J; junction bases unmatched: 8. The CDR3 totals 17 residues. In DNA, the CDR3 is TGTGCCAGCAGTTTATCCAGGGGACAGGGGGTTCATCAGCCCCAGCATTTT. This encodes CASSLSRGQGVHQPQHF.